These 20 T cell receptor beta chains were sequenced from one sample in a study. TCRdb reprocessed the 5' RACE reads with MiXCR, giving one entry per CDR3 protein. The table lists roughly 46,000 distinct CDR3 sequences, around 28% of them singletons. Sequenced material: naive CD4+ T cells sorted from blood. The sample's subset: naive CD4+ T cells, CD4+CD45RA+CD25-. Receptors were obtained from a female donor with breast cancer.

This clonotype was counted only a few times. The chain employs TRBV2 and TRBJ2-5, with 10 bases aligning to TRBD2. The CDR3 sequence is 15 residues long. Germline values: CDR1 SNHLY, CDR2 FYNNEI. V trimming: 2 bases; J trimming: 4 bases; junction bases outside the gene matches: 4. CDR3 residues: CASSERGLAVETQYF. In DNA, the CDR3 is TGTGCCAGCAGTGAAAGAGGACTAGCGGTAGAGACCCAGTACTTC.

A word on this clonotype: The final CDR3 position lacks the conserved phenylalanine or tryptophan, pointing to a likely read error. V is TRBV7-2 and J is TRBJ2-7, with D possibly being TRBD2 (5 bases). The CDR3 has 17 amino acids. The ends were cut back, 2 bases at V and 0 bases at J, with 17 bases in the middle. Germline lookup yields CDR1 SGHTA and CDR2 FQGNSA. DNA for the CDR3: TGTGCCAGCAGCTTAAGGGTGGGCGGGCCGAGCTCCTACGAGCAGTACTCC. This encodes CASSLRVGGPSSYEQYS.

This CDR3 is CASSLRSKNIQYF. CDR3 nucleotides: TGTGCCAGCAGTTTGAGAAGCAAAAACATTCAGTACTTC. The V gene is TRBV6-5, the J gene TRBJ2-4; the D is unclear. Germline V gene lookup returns CDR1 MNHEY and CDR2 SVGAGI. Trimming pared 4 bases from V and 3 bases from J, leaving 7 bases between. This CDR3 is built from 13 residues.

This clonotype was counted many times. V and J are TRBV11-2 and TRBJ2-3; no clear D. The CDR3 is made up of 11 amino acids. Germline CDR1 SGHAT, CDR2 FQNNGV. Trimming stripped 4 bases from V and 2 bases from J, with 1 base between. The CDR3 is CASSYTDTQYF. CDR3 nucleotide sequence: TGTGCCAGCAGCTACACAGATACGCAGTATTTT.

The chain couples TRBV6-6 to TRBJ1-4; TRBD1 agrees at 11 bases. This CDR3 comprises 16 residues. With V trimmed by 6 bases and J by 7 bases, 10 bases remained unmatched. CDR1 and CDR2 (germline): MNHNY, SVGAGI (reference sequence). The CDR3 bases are TGTGCCAGCAGCCTACCGGGGGACAGGGGGAGTGAAAAACTGTTTTTT. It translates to CASSLPGDRGSEKLFF.

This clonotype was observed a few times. Here the CDR3 reads CASSQGHPGSEAFF. The CDR3 coding sequence is TGTGCCAGCAGCCAAGGACACCCGGGGTCTGAAGCTTTCTTT. The gene calls are TRBV3-1 and TRBJ1-1; D is undetermined. There are 14 residues in the CDR3. V gave up 1 base and J gave up 6 bases, with 12 bases separating them. CDR1 is LGHDT and CDR2 is YNNKEL in the germline V gene (reference sequence).

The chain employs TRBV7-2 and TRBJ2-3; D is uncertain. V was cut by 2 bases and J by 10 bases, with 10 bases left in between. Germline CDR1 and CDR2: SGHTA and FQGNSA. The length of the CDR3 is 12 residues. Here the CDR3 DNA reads TGTGCCAGCAGCTTAAGGGCTAATGCGCAGTATTTT. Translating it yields CASSLRANAQYF.

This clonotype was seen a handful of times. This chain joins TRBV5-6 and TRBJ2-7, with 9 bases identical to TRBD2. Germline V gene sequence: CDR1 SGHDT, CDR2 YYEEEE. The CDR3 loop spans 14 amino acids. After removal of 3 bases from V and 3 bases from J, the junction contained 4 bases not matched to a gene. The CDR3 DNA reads TGTGCCAGCAGCTACCCTAGCGGGATCTACGAGCAGTACTTC. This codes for CASSYPSGIYEQYF. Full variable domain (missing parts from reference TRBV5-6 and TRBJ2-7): DAGVTQSPTHLIKTRGQQVTLRCSPKSGHDTVSWYQQALGQGPQFIFQYYEEEERQRGNFPDRFSGHQFPNYSSELNVNALLLGDSALYLCASSYPSGIYEQYFGPGTRLTVT.

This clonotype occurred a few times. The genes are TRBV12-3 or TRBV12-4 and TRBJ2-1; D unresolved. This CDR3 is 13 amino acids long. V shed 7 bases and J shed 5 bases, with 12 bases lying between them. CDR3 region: CASNRLRDNEQFF. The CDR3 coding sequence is TGTGCCAGCAATCGTCTTAGAGACAATGAGCAGTTCTTC.

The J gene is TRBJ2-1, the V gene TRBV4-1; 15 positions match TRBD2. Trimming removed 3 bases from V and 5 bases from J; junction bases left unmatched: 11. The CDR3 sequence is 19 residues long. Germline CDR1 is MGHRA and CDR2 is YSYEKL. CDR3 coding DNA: TGCGCCAGCAGCCATCCCGGACTAGCGGGAGGGCCACACCACAATGAGCAGTTCTTC. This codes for CASSHPGLAGGPHHNEQFF.

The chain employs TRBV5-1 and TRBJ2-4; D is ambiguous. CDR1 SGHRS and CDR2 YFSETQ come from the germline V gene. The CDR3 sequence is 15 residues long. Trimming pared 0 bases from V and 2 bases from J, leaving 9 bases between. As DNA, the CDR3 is TGCGCCAGCAGCTTGGACGCTTTACCCAAAAACATTCAGTACTTC. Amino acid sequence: CASSLDALPKNIQYF.

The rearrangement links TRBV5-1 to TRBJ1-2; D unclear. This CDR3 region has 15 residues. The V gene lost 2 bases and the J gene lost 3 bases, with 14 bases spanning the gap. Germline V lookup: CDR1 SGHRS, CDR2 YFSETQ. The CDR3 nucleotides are TGCGCCAGCAGCTTAGCTCAGGACGGAGACTATGGCTACACCTTC. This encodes CASSLAQDGDYGYTF.

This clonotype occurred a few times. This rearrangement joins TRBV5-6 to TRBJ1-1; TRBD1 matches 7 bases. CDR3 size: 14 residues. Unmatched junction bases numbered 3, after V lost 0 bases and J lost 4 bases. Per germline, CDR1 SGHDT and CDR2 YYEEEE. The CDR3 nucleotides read TGTGCCAGCAGCTTGGCAGGGGGGATCACTGAAGCTTTCTTT. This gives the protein CASSLAGGITEAFF. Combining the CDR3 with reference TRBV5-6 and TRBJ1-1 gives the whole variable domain DAGVTQSPTHLIKTRGQQVTLRCSPKSGHDTVSWYQQALGQGPQFIFQYYEEEERQRGNFPDRFSGHQFPNYSSELNVNALLLGDSALYLCASSLAGGITEAFFGQGTRLTVV.

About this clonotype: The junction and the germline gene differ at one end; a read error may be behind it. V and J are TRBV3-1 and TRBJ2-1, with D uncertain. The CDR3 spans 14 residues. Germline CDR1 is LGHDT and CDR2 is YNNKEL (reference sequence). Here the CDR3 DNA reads TGTGCCAGCGGCCAAGATATAGGGTACAATGAGCAGTTCTTC. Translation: CASGQDIGYNEQFF.

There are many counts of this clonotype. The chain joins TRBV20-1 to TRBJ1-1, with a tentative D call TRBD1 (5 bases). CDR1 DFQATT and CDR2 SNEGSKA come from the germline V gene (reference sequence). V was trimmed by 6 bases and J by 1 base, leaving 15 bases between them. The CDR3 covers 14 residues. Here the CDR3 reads CSAARPGRNTEAFF. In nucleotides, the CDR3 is TGCAGTGCGGCTCGGCCAGGGAGGAACACTGAAGCTTTCTTT.

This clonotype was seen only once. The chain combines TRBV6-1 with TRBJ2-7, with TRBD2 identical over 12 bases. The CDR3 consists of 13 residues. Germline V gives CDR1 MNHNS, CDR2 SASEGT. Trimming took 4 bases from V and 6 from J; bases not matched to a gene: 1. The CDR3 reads CASSAGLAGEQYF. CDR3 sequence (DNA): TGTGCCAGCAGTGCGGGACTAGCGGGCGAGCAGTACTTC.

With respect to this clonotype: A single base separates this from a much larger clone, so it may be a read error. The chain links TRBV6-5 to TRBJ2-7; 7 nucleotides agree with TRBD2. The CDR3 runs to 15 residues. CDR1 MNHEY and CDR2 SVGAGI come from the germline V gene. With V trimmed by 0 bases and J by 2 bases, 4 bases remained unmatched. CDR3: CASSYSSSGPYEQYF. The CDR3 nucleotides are TGTGCCAGCAGTTACTCGTCTAGCGGCCCCTACGAGCAGTACTTC.

CDR3 DNA: TGCGCCAGCAGCTGGCAGGGGCAGAACACCGGGGAGCTGTTTTTT. This gives the protein CASSWQGQNTGELFF. The chain carries TRBV5-1 and TRBJ2-2; TRBD1 is a possible D gene (6 bases). Germline lookup yields CDR1 SGHRS and CDR2 YFSETQ. The CDR3 runs 15 residues. Trimming removed 3 bases at V and 1 base at J, with 10 bases between. The whole variable domain, remainder taken from reference TRBV5-1 and TRBJ2-2, is KAGVTQTPRYLIKTRGQQVTLSCSPISGHRSVSWYQQTPGQGLQFLFEYFSETQRNKGNFPGRFSGRQFSNSRSEMNVSTLELGDSALYLCASSWQGQNTGELFFGEGSRLTVL.

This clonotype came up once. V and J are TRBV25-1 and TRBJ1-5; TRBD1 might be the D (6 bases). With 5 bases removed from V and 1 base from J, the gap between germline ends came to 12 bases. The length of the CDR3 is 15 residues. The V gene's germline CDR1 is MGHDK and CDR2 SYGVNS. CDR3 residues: CASSKGGVSNQPQHF. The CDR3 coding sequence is TGTGCCAGCAGTAAGGGGGGGGTCAGCAATCAGCCCCAGCATTTT.

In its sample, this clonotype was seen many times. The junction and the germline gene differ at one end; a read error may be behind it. CDR3 DNA sequence: TGTGCCAGCAGCTCTAAGACGGGACAGCCTAACTTT. It codes for CASSSKTGQPNF. The genes are TRBV5-5 and TRBJ1-6; 7 bases agree with TRBD1. In germline, CDR1 is SGHKS, CDR2 YYEKEE (reference sequence). The CDR3 is 12 residues long.